This TCR beta chain appears in the sequencing data of a study of T-cell reconstitution after alpha-beta-depleted transplantation in children. Using unique molecular identifiers, the investigators prepared the TCRbeta library. Each CDR3 protein is one row after TCRdb ran MiXCR on the PCR reads. The profile covers over 85,000 distinct CDR3 sequences, with 7% to 8% appearing a single time and about a sixth taken by the ten largest. Points from the study as a whole: Reported findings indicate that, about two months after transplant, alpha-beta T cells came from several hundred expanded clones, which were derived from non-depleted graft cells. Once a year had passed after transplant, T-cell counts and diversity came mostly from newly produced T cells.

This clonotype was counted ten times or more. As yet, its antigen is unknown. The TCR was taken from a boy between 2 and 10 years old with acute lymphoblastic leukemia, due to receive a stem cell transplant. The sequenced sample was PBMCs, obtained before TCRalphabeta/CD19-depleted stem cell transplant.

In nucleotides, the CDR3 is TGTGCCAGCAGTTATAGGTCAGGGGTCGATACGCAGTATTTT. Residues: CASSYRSGVDTQYF. The J gene is TRBJ2-3, the V gene TRBV6-5; maybe TRBD1 (6 bases). Germline V CDR1 and CDR2: MNHEY, SVGAGI. This CDR3 contains 14 residues. Trimming pared 3 bases from V and 6 bases from J, leaving 13 bases between.